The clone carrying this TCR beta chain appeared a few times. What it recognizes is unknown. The entry originates in a study of identical twins. TCRdb redid the calling of the 5' RACE reads with MiXCR, one entry per CDR3 protein. Counted here are around 570,000 distinct CDR3 sequences, roughly 9.9% occurring once; the ten biggest clones make up roughly 3.2%. The study's findings and limits: Analyses of zero insertions could, in part, be confounded by invariant MAIT and iNKT cells.

With 4 bases removed from V and 5 bases from J, the gap between germline ends came to 13 bases. CDR1 is ENHRY and CDR2 is SYGVKD in the germline V gene. This CDR3 has 14 residues. This sample was also put to use in a study of yellow fever vaccine responses in identical twins.

This TCR derives from a woman aged 18-29 years in good health. This chain uses TRBV10-3 with TRBJ2-3, with a weak D call TRBD2 (5 bases). The material sequenced was PBMCs. CDR3: CAISVGWGEDTQYF. CDR3 in DNA: TGTGCCATCAGTGTAGGGTGGGGAGAAGATACGCAGTATTTT.